Sequencing of this T cell receptor (beta chain) was carried out in a study of blood T cell repertoires in COVID-19. About the research overall: Italy, Spain and the United States were the sources of the convalescent and acute COVID-19 samples. T cells, B-cell-depleted T cells, or PBMCs provided the cDNA or gDNA that served as material.

The V gene's germline CDR1 is SEHNR and CDR2 FQNEAQ (reference sequence). The CDR3 covers 15 residues. Trimming removed 1 base from V and 0 bases from J, with 6 bases in between. Source study methods: The assay estimated nucleated cells by amplifying reference gene primers. Sequencing used immunoSEQ multiplex PCR; TCRdb keeps in-frame clones, though not all of them. D and trimming were read from the DNA, whereas the V and J calls and clone size are those reported in that table. Of roughly 100,000 clones listed, about 88% were seen once; the top ten hold under 2%. The J gene is TRBJ2-2, the V gene TRBV7-9; D is undetermined. This clonotype was obtained from an elderly man with acute or convalescent COVID-19. Sequenced material: peripheral blood. The CDR3 nucleotides read TGTGCCAGCAGCTTAGGAGGAGCGAACACCGGGGAGCTGTTTTTT. Encoded protein: CASSLGGANTGELFF.